This T cell receptor (beta chain) was captured in a study of blood T cells in healthy people across ages. About the research overall: Template switching picked up about one barcoded beta molecule for each two T cells. General observations from the study: The study regarded diversity estimates from one million T cells as underestimates.

Per sample, a minimum of 6 million PBMCs were isolated. Notes on this clonotype: Antigen: not known. A junction boundary mismatches the germline segment, possibly from a read error.

The second PCR ran roughly 7 to 12 cycles with a sample-barcoded 5' primer and J-beta primers. Every sample gave at least 2.5 million paired-end reads containing CDR3. TCRdb fed the 5' RACE reads into MiXCR, producing one record per CDR3 protein. The sample holds 1.5 million to 2 million distinct CDR3 sequences; 28% are singletons and the top ten take over 7%. The CDR3 spans 15 residues. Germline-derived CDR1 and CDR2 are SQVTM and ANQGSEA. The rearrangement joins TRBV29-1 to TRBJ2-7; D is perhaps TRBD1 (6 bases). The sequenced sample consisted of blood. The origin of this receptor is a woman aged 25 to 39 in good health. DNA for the CDR3: TGCAGCGTTGAGGTACAGGGACCGAATTCCTACGAGCGGTACTTC. Translating gives CSVEVQGPNSYERYF.